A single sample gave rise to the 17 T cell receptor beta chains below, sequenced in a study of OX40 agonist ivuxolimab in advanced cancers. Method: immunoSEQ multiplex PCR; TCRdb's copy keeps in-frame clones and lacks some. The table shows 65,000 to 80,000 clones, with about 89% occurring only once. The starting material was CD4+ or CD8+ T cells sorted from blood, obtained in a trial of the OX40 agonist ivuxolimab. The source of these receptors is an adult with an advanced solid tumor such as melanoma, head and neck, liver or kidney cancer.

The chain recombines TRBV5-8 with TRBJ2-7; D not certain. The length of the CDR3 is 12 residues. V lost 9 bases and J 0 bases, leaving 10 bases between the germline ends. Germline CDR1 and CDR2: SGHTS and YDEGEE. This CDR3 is CATPQSSYEQYF. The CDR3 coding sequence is TGTGCCACCCCACAAAGCTCCTACGAGCAGTACTTC.

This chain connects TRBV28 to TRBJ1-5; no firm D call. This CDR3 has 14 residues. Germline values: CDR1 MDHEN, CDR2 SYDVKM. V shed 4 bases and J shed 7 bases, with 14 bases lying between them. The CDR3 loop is CASSSFLVMQPQHF. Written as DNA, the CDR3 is TGTGCCAGCAGTTCTTTCTTAGTAATGCAGCCCCAGCATTTT.

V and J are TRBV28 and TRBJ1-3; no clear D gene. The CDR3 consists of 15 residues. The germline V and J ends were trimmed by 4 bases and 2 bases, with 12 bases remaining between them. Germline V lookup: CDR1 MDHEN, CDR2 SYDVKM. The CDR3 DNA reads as TGTGCCAGCAGTTATGGGGATCTTACTGGAAACACCATATATTTT. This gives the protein CASSYGDLTGNTIYF.

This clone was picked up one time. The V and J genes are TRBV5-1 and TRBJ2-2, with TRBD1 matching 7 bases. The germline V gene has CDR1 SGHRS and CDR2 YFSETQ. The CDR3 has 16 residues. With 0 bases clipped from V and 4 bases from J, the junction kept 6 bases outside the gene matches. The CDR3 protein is CASSLGEGGFTGELFF. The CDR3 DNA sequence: TGCGCCAGCAGCTTGGGTGAAGGGGGCTTCACCGGGGAGCTGTTTTTT.

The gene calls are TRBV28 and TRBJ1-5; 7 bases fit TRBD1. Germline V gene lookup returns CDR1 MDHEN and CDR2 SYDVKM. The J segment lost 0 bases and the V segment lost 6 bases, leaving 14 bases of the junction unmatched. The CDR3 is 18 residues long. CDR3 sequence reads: CASSGTGTALRSNQPQHF. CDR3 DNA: TGTGCCAGCAGCGGAACCGGGACAGCTTTACGTAGCAATCAGCCCCAGCATTTT.

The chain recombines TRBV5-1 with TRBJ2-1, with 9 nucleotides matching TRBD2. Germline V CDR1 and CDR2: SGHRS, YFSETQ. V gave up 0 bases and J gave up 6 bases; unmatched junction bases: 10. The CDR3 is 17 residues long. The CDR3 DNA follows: TGCGCCAGCAGCTTGGTTCCGACTAGCGGTTTGTTCAATGAGCAGTTCTTC. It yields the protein CASSLVPTSGLFNEQFF.

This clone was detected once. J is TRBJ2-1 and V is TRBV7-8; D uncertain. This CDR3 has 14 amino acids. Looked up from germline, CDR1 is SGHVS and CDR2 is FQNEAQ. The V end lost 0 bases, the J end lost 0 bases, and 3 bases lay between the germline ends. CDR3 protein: CASSLAVSYNEQFF. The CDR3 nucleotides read TGTGCCAGCAGCTTAGCGGTCTCCTACAATGAGCAGTTCTTC.

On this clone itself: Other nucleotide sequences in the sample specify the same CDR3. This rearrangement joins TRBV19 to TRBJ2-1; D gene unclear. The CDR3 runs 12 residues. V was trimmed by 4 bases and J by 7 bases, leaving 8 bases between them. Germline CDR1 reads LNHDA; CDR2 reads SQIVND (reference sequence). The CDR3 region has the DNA TGTGCCAGTAGTACCTCGGGTAATGAGCAGTTCTTC. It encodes CASSTSGNEQFF.

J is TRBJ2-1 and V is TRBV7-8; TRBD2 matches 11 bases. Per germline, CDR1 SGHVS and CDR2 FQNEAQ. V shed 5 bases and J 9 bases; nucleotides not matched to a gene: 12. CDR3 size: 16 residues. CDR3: CASSRRTSGLLGEQFF. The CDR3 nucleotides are TGTGCCAGCAGCCGGAGGACTAGCGGGCTGTTGGGTGAGCAGTTCTTC.

CDR3 sequence reads: CASSLASGQFSYNEQFF. CDR3 nucleotide sequence: TGTGCCAGCAGCTTAGCCTCCGGACAGTTCTCCTACAATGAGCAGTTCTTC. This chain links TRBV7-2 with TRBJ2-1; tentatively, D is TRBD1 (6 bases). This CDR3 region has 17 residues. Germline-derived CDR1 and CDR2 are SGHTA and FQGNSA. V was cut by 0 bases and J by 0 bases, with 12 bases left in between. The whole variable domain, filled in from reference TRBV7-2 and TRBJ2-1, reads GAGVSQSPSNKVTEKGKDVELRCDPISGHTALYWYRQSLGQGLEFLIYFQGNSAPDKSGLPSDRFSAERTGGSVSTLTIQRTQQEDSAVYLCASSLASGQFSYNEQFFGPGTRLTVL.

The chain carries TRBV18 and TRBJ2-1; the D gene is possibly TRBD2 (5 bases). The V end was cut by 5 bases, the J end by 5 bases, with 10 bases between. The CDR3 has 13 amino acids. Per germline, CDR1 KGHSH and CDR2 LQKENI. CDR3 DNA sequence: TGTGCCAGCTCATCCCAGACTAACAATGAGCAGTTCTTC. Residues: CASSSQTNNEQFF.

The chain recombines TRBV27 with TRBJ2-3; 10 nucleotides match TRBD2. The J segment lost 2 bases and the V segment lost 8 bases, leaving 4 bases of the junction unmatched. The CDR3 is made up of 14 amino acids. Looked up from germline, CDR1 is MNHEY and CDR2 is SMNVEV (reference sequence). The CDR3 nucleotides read TGTGCCAGCGTAGCGGGAGGATTCACAGATACGCAGTATTTT. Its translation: CASVAGGFTDTQYF.

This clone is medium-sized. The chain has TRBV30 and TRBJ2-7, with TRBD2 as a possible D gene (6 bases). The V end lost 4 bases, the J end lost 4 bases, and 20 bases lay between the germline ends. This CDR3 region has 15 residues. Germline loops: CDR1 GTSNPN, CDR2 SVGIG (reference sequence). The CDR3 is CAWTPGMGLRYEQYF. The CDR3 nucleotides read TGTGCCTGGACCCCGGGTATGGGACTCCGGTACGAGCAGTACTTC.

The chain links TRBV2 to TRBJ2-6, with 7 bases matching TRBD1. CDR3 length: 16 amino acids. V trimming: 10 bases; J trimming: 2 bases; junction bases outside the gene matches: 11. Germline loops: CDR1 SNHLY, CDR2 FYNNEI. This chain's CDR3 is CAIDEGARAGANVLTF. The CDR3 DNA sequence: TGTGCCATCGACGAGGGGGCGCGGGCTGGGGCCAACGTCCTGACTTTC.

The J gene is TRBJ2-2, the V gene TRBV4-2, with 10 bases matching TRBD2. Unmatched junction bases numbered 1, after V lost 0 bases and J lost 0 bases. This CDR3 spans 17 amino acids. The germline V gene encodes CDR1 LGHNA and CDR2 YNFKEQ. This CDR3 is CASSQEGLAANTGELFF. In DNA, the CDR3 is TGTGCCAGCAGCCAAGAAGGACTAGCGGCGAACACCGGGGAGCTGTTTTTT.

The CDR3 nucleotides are TGTGCCAGCAGTTTAGGACAGTTGAACTATGGCTACACCTTC. Translated, it gives CASSLGQLNYGYTF. V gene TRBV28 combines with J gene TRBJ1-2; perhaps TRBD1 as D (6 bases). The CDR3 totals 14 residues. Trimming cost V 2 bases and J 2 bases, with 9 bases left between them. The V gene's germline CDR1 is MDHEN and CDR2 SYDVKM.

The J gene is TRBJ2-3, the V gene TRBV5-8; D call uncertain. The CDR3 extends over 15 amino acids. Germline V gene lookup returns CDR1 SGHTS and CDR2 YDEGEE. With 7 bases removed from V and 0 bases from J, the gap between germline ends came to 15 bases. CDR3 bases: TGTGCCAGCTCATCTCTCGCTCAGAGCACAGATACGCAGTATTTT. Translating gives CASSSLAQSTDTQYF.